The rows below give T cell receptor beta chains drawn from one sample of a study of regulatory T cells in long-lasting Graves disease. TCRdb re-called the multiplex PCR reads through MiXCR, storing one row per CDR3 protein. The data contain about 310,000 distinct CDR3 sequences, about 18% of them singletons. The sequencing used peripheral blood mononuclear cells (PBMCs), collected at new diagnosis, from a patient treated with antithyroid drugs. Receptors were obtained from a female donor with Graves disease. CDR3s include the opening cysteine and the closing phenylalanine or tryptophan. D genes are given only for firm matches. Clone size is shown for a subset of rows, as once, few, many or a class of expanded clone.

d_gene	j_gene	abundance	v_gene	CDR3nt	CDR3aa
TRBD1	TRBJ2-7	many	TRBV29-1	TGCAGCGTAGCGACCGGACAGGGGACCGAGCAGTACTTC	CSVATGQGTEQYF
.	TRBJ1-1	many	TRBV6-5	TGTGCCAGCAGTTACTCGCGGGTGTGGGGGTTGGGGAACACTGAAGCTTTCTTT	CASSYSRVWGLGNTEAFF
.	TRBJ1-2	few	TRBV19	TGTGCCAGTAGCCATACTTCTGGCGGACCCCGAGCAGTTACCTATGGCTACACCTTC	CASSHTSGGPRAVTYGYTF
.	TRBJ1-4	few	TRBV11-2	TGTGCCAGCAGCAGAGTACCGGGAGGAGCTAATGAAAAACTGTTTTTT	CASSRVPGGANEKLFF
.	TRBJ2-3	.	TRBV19	TGTGCCAGTAGGGCAGGGCGCACAGATACGCAGTATTTT	CASRAGRTDTQYF
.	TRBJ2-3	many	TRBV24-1	TGTGCCACCAGTGATTTCGGACTGAGCACAGATACGCAGTATTTT	CATSDFGLSTDTQYF
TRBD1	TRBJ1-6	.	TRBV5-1	TGCGCCAGCAGACGACAGGGATCCCCTAATTCACCCCTCCACTTT	CASRRQGSPNSPLHF
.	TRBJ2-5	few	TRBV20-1	TGCAGTGCTAAACTTCACCCCGGGGCTGAGGAGACCCAGTACTTC	CSAKLHPGAEETQYF
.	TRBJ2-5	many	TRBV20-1	TGCAGTGCTTCCCACGGGCTTTCGTCCCAGTACTTC	CSASHGLSSQYF
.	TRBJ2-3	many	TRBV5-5	TGTGCCAGCTCCAACAGGGTTGCGTTTCCAGATACGCAGTATTTT	CASSNRVAFPDTQYF
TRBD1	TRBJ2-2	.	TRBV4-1	TGCGCCAGCAGCCTTAGACGACAGGGTAGCTTGTCGAGCACCGGGGAGCTGTTTTTT	CASSLRRQGSLSSTGELFF
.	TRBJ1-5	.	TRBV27	TGTGCCAGCAGTTTAAGTACGGGGCGGAGCAATCAGCCCCAGCATTTT	CASSLSTGRSNQPQHF
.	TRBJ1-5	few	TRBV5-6	TGTGCCAGCAGCTTGGAGAGATCCGATCAGCCCCAGCATTTT	CASSLERSDQPQHF
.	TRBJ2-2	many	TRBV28	TGTGCCAGCAGCTACAGTATGGGCAACACCGGGGAGCTGTTTTTT	CASSYSMGNTGELFF
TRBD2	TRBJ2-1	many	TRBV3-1	TGTGCCAGCAGCCTGGGACTAGCGGGAGGTCTGGGGAATGAGCAGTTCTTC	CASSLGLAGGLGNEQFF
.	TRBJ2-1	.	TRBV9	TGTGCCAGCAGCTTGCCCGACGGCGATGAGCAGTTCTTC	CASSLPDGDEQFF
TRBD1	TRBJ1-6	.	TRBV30	TGTGCCTGGAGTCCAGGGGGCCGGTCACCCCTCCACTTT	CAWSPGGRSPLHF
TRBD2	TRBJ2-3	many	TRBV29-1	TGCAGCGTCGCCCTCGTAGCGGGTACGCAGTATTTT	CSVALVAGTQYF
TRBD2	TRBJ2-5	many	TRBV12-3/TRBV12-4	TGTGCCAGCAGTTTACTAGCGGGAGCAACGGAGACCCAGTACTTC	CASSLLAGATETQYF
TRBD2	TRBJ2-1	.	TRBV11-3	TGTGCCAGCAGCGAACTAGCGGGAGACATCTACAATGAGCAGTTCTTC	CASSELAGDIYNEQFF
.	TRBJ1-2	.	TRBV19	TGTGCCAGTAGTTCCCGGGGTTTTGAGTGGGGCTACACCTTC	CASSSRGFEWGYTF
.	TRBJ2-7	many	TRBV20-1	TGCAGTGCTAGTGCCCAGCTTCGGGGCGGCGAGCAGTACTTC	CSASAQLRGGEQYF
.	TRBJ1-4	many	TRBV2	TGTGCCAGCCGGGCGGAAAAACTGTTTTTT	CASRAEKLFF
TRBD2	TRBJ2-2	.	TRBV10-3	TGTGCCAACAGTGACTACCGGACTAGCTCCGGGGAGCTGTTTTTT	CANSDYRTSSGELFF
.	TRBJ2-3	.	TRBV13	TGTGCCAGCAGCTTAGAGATAGCGGATCGCACAGATACGCAGTATTTT	CASSLEIADRTDTQYF
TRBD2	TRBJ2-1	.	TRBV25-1	TGTGCCAGCAGCCCCGGGCCCGGTACTGGACTAGCGGGAGGGCCGTTCTTC	CASSPGPGTGLAGGPFF
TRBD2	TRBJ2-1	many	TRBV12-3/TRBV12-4	TGTGCCAGCATTCGGACTAGCGGGGAAGATTACAATGAGCAGTTCTTC	CASIRTSGEDYNEQFF
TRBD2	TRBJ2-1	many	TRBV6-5	TGTGCCAGCAGTTACTCGCCAGCGGGAACCAACGGGAATGAGCAGTTCTTC	CASSYSPAGTNGNEQFF
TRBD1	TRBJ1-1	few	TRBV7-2	TGTGCCAGCAGCTTAGTGACCACAGGGGACACTGAAGCTTTCTTT	CASSLVTTGDTEAFF
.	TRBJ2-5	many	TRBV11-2	TGTGCCAGCAGCACCGTCGGGAGTCGGGAGACCCAGTACTTC	CASSTVGSRETQYF
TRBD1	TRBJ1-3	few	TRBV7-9	TGTGCCAGCATCCTCCGTCAGGGGGCCGGAAACACCATATATTTT	CASILRQGAGNTIYF
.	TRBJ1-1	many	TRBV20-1	TGCAGTGCTAGAGGCGCGCCGGGACACACTGAAGCTTTCTTT	CSARGAPGHTEAFF
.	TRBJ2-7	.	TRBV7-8	TGCGCCAGCAGCCAAGAGGGCCCAGGGGCAGGACAAACCTACGAGCAGTACTTC	CASSQEGPGAGQTYEQYF
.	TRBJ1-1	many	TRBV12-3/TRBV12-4	TGTGCCAGCAGTGAGGCTCCCAGGATTCTAGGGAACACTGAAGCTTTCTTT	CASSEAPRILGNTEAFF
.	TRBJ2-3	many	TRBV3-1	TGTGCCAGCAGCCAAGAGTTCGCCTCGCAAGATACGCAGTATTTT	CASSQEFASQDTQYF
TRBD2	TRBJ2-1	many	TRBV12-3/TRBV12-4	TGTGCCAGCGGCCGGACTAGCGGTAACAATGAGCAGTTCTTC	CASGRTSGNNEQFF
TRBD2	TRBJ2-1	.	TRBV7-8	TGTGCCAGCAGCTTAGCACTAGCGGGAGTCTTCAGTGAGCAGTTCTTC	CASSLALAGVFSEQFF
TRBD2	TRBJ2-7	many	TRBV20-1	TGCAGTGCTAGAGATGTAGCGGGAGAGTACGAGCAGTACTTC	CSARDVAGEYEQYF
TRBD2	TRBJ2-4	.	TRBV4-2	TGTGCCAGCAGCCAAGATCCCAGCGGGGGGAAAAACATTCAGTACTTC	CASSQDPSGGKNIQYF
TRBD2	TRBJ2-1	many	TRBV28	TGTGCCAGCACTTTAGCGGGGTTCTCCTACAATGAGCAGTTCTTC	CASTLAGFSYNEQFF
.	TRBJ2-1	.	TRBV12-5	TGTGCTAGTGGTGCCACCAATGAGCAGTTCTTC	CASGATNEQFF
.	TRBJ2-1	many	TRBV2	TGTGCCAGCAGTGACCCCTTTGGGGAGCAGTTCTTC	CASSDPFGEQFF
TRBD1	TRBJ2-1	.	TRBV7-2	TGTGCCAGCAGCCGGAGACAGGGAGATTACAATAAGCAGTTCTTC	CASSRRQGDYNKQFF
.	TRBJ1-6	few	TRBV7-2	TGTGCCAGCAGCTTTACGATAGGGAGGGGGTATAATTCACCCCTCCACTTT	CASSFTIGRGYNSPLHF
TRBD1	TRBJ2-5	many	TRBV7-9	TGTGCCAGCAGCGGCGAGGACAGGGGGTTTTCGGAGACCCAGTACTTC	CASSGEDRGFSETQYF
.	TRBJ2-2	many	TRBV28	TGTGCCAGCAGTTCCCCGGGACACCTCCCCACCGGGGAGCTGTTTTTT	CASSSPGHLPTGELFF
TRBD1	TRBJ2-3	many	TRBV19	TGTGCCAGTAGTAAACAGGGGGCGCGGGGAGATACGCAGTATTTT	CASSKQGARGDTQYF